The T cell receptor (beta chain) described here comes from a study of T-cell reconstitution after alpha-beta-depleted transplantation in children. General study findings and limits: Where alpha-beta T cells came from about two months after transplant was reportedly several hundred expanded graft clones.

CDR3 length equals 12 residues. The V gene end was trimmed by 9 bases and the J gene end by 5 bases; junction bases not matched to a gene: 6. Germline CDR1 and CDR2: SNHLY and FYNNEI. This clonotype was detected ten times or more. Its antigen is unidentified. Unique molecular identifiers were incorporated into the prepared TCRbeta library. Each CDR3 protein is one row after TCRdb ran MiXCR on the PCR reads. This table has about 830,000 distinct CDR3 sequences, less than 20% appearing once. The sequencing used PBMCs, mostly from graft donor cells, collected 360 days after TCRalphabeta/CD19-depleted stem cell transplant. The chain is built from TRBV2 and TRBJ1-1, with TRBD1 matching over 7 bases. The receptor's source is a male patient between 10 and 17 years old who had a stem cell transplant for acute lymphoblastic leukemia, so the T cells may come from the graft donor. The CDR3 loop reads CARRQGGTEAFF. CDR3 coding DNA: TGTGCCAGAAGACAGGGCGGAACTGAAGCTTTCTTT.